Here is one TCR beta chain with its context. What this receptor recognizes is not known. No much larger clone is present one base from it, and per-base qualities are unavailable. The data stem from a study of T cell responses to AZD1222 COVID-19 vaccine (dated by TCRdb to the early 2020s). General notes on the study: AZD1222 recipients whose second dose came at about 4 weeks and those whose second dose came at about 12 weeks were combined into one group, since spike-specific TCR depth and breadth did not differ between the two schedules. Trial participants were enrolled into age subgroups of 18-55, 56-69 and 70-plus years, which contained about 150, 27 and 61 TCR-sequenced participants, respectively. A total of about 230 trial participants underwent TCR sequencing, of whom 207 received two doses of AZD1222 and about 25 received two doses of the MenACWY control vaccine.

CDR1 and CDR2 (MNHNS, SASEGT) derive from the germline V gene. CDR3 length: 13 amino acids, cysteine to phenylalanine. Only the CDR3 part of the read is kept: 39 bases, read in frame from the first base. V and J are truncated by 2 bases and 3 bases respectively, leaving an intervening sequence of 7 bases. The time point label here, explained by the study, means: baseline before first vaccination. Samples from vaccinated people were obtained from the UK trials COV001 and COV002, which included a single-blind randomized controlled phase 2/3 trial of AZD1222 (ChAdOx1 nCoV-19) in healthy adults. Trial participant PBMC samples were collected at day 0 and day 28 after the second dose for TCRbeta chain sequencing. Results and caveats for the whole study, not just this receptor: CD4 TCRs associated with the vaccine covered the entire spike protein, and the dominant responses were in regions 160-218 and 743-854. Only six or seven AZD1222 recipients were SARS-CoV-2 seropositive at baseline, limiting conclusions about previously exposed vaccinees. Spike-specific TCR breadth and depth rose significantly after two AZD1222 doses compared with day 0 and with MenACWY recipients. The 56-69-year group was small, and its depth increase did not reach significance, likely because of low power. Epitopes outside the regions mutated in the B.1.351 and B.1.1.7 variants were reportedly recognized by nearly half of the unique spike-specific TCRs. Participants were mostly white British, with more females than males. The authors suggested clonal diversity may have been underestimated. Because no day 14 peak-response samples were available, the repertoires could be characterized only after the peak T cell response.

The CDR3 regions of human TCRbeta chains were analyzed by immunosequencing. From the authors' description of their analysis: TCRs in the repertoires were compared against a reference library of SARS-CoV-2-specific TCRs that had been generated with the MIRA antigen-specificity platform. Breadth meant the fraction of unique TCRs that were SARS-CoV-2-associated, whereas depth meant the fraction of total T cells that were SARS-CoV-2-associated. Each spike-specific TCR was assigned to its reactive spike region and to a CD4 or CD8 class using the MIRA data. Log10-transformed breadth and depth values were compared by one-way ANOVA with Sidak's multiple comparisons tests. TCRdb took over this immuneACCESS table, retaining in-frame rearrangements with V and J assigned. Such tables are incomplete; in checked studies, under half of the missing clones stem from an unresolved V gene, and the remainder is unexplained. V, J and clone size were drawn from that table, and D and trimming were deduced from the DNA. A total of 84,000 or so clones appear in this sample, 75% to 90% of them only once. Clones ranked in the top ten supply roughly 31% of the sample.

The chain is assembled from TRBV6-1 and TRBJ1-1, with the D gene not confidently named. The source is an adult in good health. The sequencing here drew on peripheral blood, taken on day 0 of AZD1222 vaccination. The nucleotide sequence is given as TGTGCCAGCAGTGAACAGTGGGACACTGAAGCTTTCTTT. This codes for CASSEQWDTEAFF.